This passage covers 6 T cell receptor beta chains from one sample sequenced in a study of blood T cells in healthy people across ages. A second PCR of about 6 to 11 cycles used a sample-barcoded 5' primer and a J-beta primer mix. TCRdb fed the 5' RACE reads into MiXCR, producing one record per CDR3 protein. The table records about 840,000 distinct CDR3 sequences, 25% to 35% of them present only once. These data also featured in a second study, about T cells of mothers and their children.

Material: blood. These receptors were collected from a woman between 40 and 55 years old in good health.

Concerning this clonotype itself: At one end, the junction sequence differs from germline, possibly due to a read error. The chain joins TRBV27 to TRBJ1-2, with D uncertain. The CDR3 loop spans 14 amino acids. Germline assignment: CDR1 MNHEY and CDR2 SMNVEV (reference sequence). CDR3 region: CASSFRRTNYGYIF. The CDR3 coding sequence is TGTGCCAGCAGTTTTCGCAGGACTAACTATGGCTACATCTTC.

With respect to this clonotype: The final CDR3 position lacks the conserved phenylalanine or tryptophan, pointing to a likely read error. V and J are TRBV27 and TRBJ2-7; no clear D gene. The CDR3 covers 13 residues. V gave up 5 bases and J gave up 7 bases, with 15 bases separating them. In germline, CDR1 is MNHEY, CDR2 SMNVEV (reference sequence). CDR3 residues: CASSPRPAREQYL. DNA for the CDR3: TGTGCCAGCAGTCCCCGCCCGGCTCGGGAGCAGTACTTA.

In this sample, this clonotype turned up many times. The chain employs TRBV6-2 or TRBV6-3 and TRBJ2-1; D is perhaps TRBD2 (6 bases). From germline, CDR1 is MNHEY and CDR2 SVGEGT. Trimming removed 3 bases from V and 9 bases from J, with 12 bases in between. The CDR3 has 13 residues. The CDR3 reads CASSYKMGGEQFF. CDR3 sequence (DNA): TGTGCCAGCAGTTATAAGATGGGAGGTGAGCAGTTCTTC.

The chain uses TRBV20-1 and TRBJ1-6, with D unresolved. The germline V gene encodes CDR1 DFQATT and CDR2 SNEGSKA (reference sequence). The CDR3 covers 13 residues. The V end lost 4 bases, the J end lost 5 bases, and 9 bases lay between the germline ends. This CDR3 reads CSANVGNNSPLHF. The CDR3 DNA is TGCAGTGCTAATGTAGGGAATAATTCACCCCTCCACTTT.

With regard to this clonotype: At one boundary the junction diverges from the germline segment, which might be a read error. V usage is TRBV7-2 and J usage is TRBJ2-4; perhaps TRBD1 as D (6 bases). Germline V CDR1 and CDR2: SGHTA, FQGNSA. The CDR3 runs 16 residues. This CDR3 reads CASSLTGGWSKDIQYF. Here the CDR3 DNA reads TGTGCCAGCAGCTTGACAGGAGGATGGTCCAAAGACATTCAGTACTTC.

The V and J genes are TRBV2 and TRBJ2-2; D gene unclear. Germline V gene sequence: CDR1 SNHLY, CDR2 FYNNEI. The CDR3 contains 14 residues. Trimming removed 6 bases at V and 6 bases at J, with 14 bases between. The CDR3: CASSPSLVPGELFF. The DNA for the CDR3 is TGTGCCAGCAGCCCCTCGCTAGTCCCCGGGGAGCTGTTTTTT.